The source of this T cell receptor beta chain is a study of glioma-infiltrating T cells. Amplification of TCR alpha and beta CDR3 regions from RNA used iRepertoire nested multiplex PCR. TCRdb fed the multiplex PCR reads into MiXCR, producing one record per CDR3 protein. The sample shows approximately 400,000 distinct CDR3 sequences, more than 35% of them seen only once. This clonotype was seen a single time. Germline V gives CDR1 SEHNR, CDR2 FQNEAQ (reference sequence). This CDR3 spans 15 amino acids. With V trimmed by 5 bases and J by 2 bases, 8 bases remained unmatched. Specimen: glioma tissue, nonneoplastic brain tissue, or PBMCs (not recorded which). The clonotype was recovered from a human donor with low-grade glioma or glioblastoma, undergoing nonglioma brain surgery, or in good health (not recorded which). V and J are TRBV7-9 and TRBJ2-7, with 8 positions matching TRBD1. The CDR3 protein is CASSIYRGVTYEQYF. The CDR3 DNA sequence: TGTGCCAGCAGCATTTACAGGGGGGTTACCTACGAGCAGTACTTC.